The table lists the clone carrying this T cell receptor (beta chain) with many counts. Its antigen remains unidentified. With the library built for alpha chains, this beta chain is off target and its frequency is not meaningful. These data are taken from a study of spatial heterogeneity in lung cancer. Broader study findings: Tumoral mutation counts were tracked by counts of expanded intratumoral alpha and beta TCRs.

A single record per CDR3 protein comes from TCRdb applying MiXCR to the 5' RACE reads. The data contain roughly 6,000 distinct CDR3 sequences, about 16% of them singletons. Germline V gene sequence: CDR1 MNHEY, CDR2 SVGEGT. The V segment lost 8 bases and the J segment 5 bases; nucleotides outside the gene matches: 5. There are 13 residues in the CDR3. This sample's time point: sample taken at primary tumor resection. Untreated early-stage non-small cell lung cancer patients, 72 in total, were the donors. Whole RNA came from tumor, nontumor lung or frozen PBMC and was sequenced without being sorted. This TCR was recovered from a male donor with early-stage non-small cell lung cancer. The V gene is TRBV6-2 or TRBV6-3, the J gene TRBJ2-2; 7 bases line up with TRBD1. Sequencing used lung tumor tissue, obtained at surgery. The CDR3 sequence is CASGDSVTGELFF. The CDR3 DNA sequence: TGTGCCAGCGGGGACAGTGTTACCGGGGAGCTGTTTTTT.